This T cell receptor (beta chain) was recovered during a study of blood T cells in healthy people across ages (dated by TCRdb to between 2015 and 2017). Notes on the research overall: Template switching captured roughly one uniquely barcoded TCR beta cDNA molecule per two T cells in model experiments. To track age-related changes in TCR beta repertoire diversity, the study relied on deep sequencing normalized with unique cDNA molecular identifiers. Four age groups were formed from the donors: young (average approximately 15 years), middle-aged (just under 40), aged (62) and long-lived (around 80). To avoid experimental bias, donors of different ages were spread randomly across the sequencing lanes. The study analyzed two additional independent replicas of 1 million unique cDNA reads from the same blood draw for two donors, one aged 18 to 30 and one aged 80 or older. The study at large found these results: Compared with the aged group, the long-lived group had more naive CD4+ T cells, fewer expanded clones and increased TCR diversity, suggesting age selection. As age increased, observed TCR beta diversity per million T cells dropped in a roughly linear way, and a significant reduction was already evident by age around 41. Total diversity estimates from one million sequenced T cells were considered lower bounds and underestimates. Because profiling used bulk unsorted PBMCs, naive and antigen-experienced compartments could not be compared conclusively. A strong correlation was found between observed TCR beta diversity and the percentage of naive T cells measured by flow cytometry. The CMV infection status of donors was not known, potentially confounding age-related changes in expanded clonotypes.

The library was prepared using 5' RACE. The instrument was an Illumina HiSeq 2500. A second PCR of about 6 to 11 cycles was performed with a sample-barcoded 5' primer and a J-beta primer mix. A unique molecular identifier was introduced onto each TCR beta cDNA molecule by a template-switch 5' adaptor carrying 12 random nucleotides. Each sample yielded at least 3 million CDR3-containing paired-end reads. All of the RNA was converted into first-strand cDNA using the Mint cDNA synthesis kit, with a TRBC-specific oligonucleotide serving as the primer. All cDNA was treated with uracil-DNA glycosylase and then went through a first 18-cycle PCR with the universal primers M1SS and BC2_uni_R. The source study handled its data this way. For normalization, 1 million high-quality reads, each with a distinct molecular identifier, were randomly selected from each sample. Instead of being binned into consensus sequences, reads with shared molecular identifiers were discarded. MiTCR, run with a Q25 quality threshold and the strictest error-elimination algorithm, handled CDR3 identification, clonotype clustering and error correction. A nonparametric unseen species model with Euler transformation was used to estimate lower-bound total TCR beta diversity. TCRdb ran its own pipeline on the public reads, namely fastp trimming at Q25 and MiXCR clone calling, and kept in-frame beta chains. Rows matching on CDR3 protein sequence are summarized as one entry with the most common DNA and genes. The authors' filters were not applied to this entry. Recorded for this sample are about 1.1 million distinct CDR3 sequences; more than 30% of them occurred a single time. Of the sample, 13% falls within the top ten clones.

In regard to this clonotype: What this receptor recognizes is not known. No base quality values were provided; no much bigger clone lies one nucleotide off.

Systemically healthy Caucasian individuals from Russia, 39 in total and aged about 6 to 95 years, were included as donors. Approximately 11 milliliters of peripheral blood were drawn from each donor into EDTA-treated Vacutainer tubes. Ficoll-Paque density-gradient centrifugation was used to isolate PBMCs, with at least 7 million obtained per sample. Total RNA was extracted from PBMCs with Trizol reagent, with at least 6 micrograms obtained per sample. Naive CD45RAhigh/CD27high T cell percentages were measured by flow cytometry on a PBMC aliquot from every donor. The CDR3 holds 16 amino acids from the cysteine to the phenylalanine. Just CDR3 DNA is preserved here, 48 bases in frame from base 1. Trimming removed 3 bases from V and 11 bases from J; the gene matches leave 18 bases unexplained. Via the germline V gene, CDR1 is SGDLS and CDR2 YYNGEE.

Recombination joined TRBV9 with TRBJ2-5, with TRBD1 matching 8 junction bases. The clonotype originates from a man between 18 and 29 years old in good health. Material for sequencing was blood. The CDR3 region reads CASSGTGSNYYNEQYF. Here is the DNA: TGTGCCAGCAGCGGGACAGGGAGCAACTATTACAATGAGCAGTACTTC.